One sample yielded the 17 T cell receptor beta chains listed below, sequenced in a study of T cells in Graves' hyperthyroidism and ophthalmopathy. Regions amplified from RNA transcripts were the TCR beta CDR3 regions. During a first-round RT-PCR of the TCR CDR3, the HTBI primer set was used. One entry per CDR3 protein results from TCRdb running MiXCR on the multiplex PCR reads. Of 620,000 or so distinct CDR3 sequences in the sample, 13% to 15% were seen once. The specimen was blood. The receptor set was obtained from a woman aged 45-59 years with Graves' ophthalmopathy.

This clonotype was picked up many times. CDR3 coding DNA: TGTGCCAGCAGTTACCCCCAAAGCGGGAGTGAGCAGTTCTTC. This gives the protein CASSYPQSGSEQFF. The rearrangement joins TRBV28 to TRBJ2-1; 8 bases line up with TRBD2. Losses at the gene ends were 4 bases for V and 9 bases for J; bases not matched to a gene: 8. This CDR3 has 14 residues. CDR1 is MDHEN, CDR2 SYDVKM, per germline.

The table lists this clonotype with many counts. The chain is built from TRBV27 and TRBJ2-7; 11 nucleotides match TRBD2. This CDR3 has 16 residues. V shed 2 bases and J 7 bases; nucleotides not matched to a gene: 10. Germline V gives CDR1 MNHEY, CDR2 SMNVEV (reference sequence). The CDR3 is CASSLPLAGGPGEQYF. In DNA, the CDR3 is TGTGCCAGCAGTTTACCCTTAGCGGGAGGGCCGGGTGAGCAGTACTTC.

This clonotype appeared many times. The V and J genes are TRBV7-9 and TRBJ2-1; 7 bases map to TRBD1. Trimming removed 6 bases from V and 9 bases from J; junction bases left unmatched: 8. This CDR3 contains 13 residues. Germline V gives CDR1 SEHNR, CDR2 FQNEAQ (reference sequence). Here the CDR3 DNA reads TGTGCCAGCAGGGAGAACAGGGACAGTGAGCAGTTCTTC. Amino acid sequence: CASRENRDSEQFF.

The chain recombines TRBV10-3 with TRBJ1-4, with 7 bases identical to TRBD1. The CDR3 has 15 amino acids. Germline CDR1 and CDR2: ENHRY and SYGVKD. Trimming took 0 bases from V and 3 from J; bases not matched to a gene: 1. The CDR3 here is CAISESGQSNEKLFF. The CDR3, as DNA: TGTGCCATCAGTGAGTCGGGACAGTCTAATGAAAAACTGTTTTTT.

This clonotype was found a few times. The rearrangement uses TRBV4-3 and TRBJ1-5, with 9 positions matching TRBD1. With 2 bases clipped from V and 6 bases from J, the junction kept 14 bases outside the gene matches. The CDR3 length is 18 residues. Germline V gene lookup returns CDR1 LGHNA and CDR2 YSLEER. CDR3 nucleotide sequence: TGCGCCAGCAGCCAAAAGGGGGGCTACGGGACAGGGCGTCAGCCCCAGCATTTT. Protein: CASSQKGGYGTGRQPQHF.

This chain connects TRBV19 to TRBJ1-2; D ambiguous. Trimming left V 6 bases short and J 2 bases short, with 10 bases between. From germline, CDR1 is LNHDA and CDR2 SQIVND (reference sequence). The CDR3 covers 13 residues. The CDR3 coding sequence is TGTGCCAGTAGAGGAGGCGACAACTATGGCTACACCTTC. As protein: CASRGGDNYGYTF.

This clonotype was seen at least ten times. V usage is TRBV19 and J usage is TRBJ2-3; 7 bases match TRBD2. The V segment lost 3 bases and the J segment 2 bases; nucleotides outside the gene matches: 8. The germline gives CDR1 LNHDA, CDR2 SQIVND (reference sequence). The CDR3 runs to 16 residues. Written as DNA, the CDR3 is TGTGCCAGTAGTATTTCTAGCGGTTATTCCACAGATACGCAGTATTTT. This codes for CASSISSGYSTDTQYF.

In this sample, this clonotype turned up a few times. This chain connects TRBV20-1 to TRBJ2-1, with 12 bases identical to TRBD2. Unmatched junction bases numbered 13, after V lost 6 bases and J lost 7 bases. The length of the CDR3 is 16 residues. Germline values: CDR1 DFQATT, CDR2 SNEGSKA (reference sequence). CDR3 region: CSAARLAGVIDNEQFF. DNA of the CDR3: TGCAGTGCCGCCCGACTAGCGGGAGTGATAGATAATGAGCAGTTCTTC.

This clonotype occurred many times. J is TRBJ1-5 and V is TRBV7-9; D might be TRBD1 (5 bases). The CDR3 length is 13 residues. Germline loops: CDR1 SEHNR, CDR2 FQNEAQ (reference sequence). V lost 5 bases and J lost 4, with 9 bases in between. The CDR3 sequence is CASSAQVNQPQHF. The CDR3 bases are TGTGCCAGCAGCGCACAGGTTAATCAGCCCCAGCATTTT.

This clonotype was picked up a small number of times. This chain uses TRBV19 with TRBJ1-2; TRBD1 matches at 8 bases. The V and J ends lost 0 bases and 4 bases, in that order; junction bases with no gene match: 4. CDR3 size: 15 residues. Germline CDR1 is LNHDA and CDR2 is SQIVND (reference sequence). CDR3 in amino acids: CASSIEDRAGYGYTF. The CDR3 bases are TGTGCCAGTAGTATAGAGGACAGGGCGGGCTATGGCTACACCTTC. The full variable domain, completed using reference TRBV19 and TRBJ1-2, is DGGITQSPKYLFRKEGQNVTLSCEQNLNHDAMYWYRQDPGQGLRLIYYSQIVNDFQKGDIAEGYSVSREKKESFPLTVTSAQKNPTAFYLCASSIEDRAGYGYTFGSGTRLTVV.

This clonotype was picked up a small number of times. DNA for the CDR3: TGTGCCAGCTCCCTGACTAGCGGGAGCGGGGAGCTGTTTTTT. Residues: CASSLTSGSGELFF. This chain links TRBV12-3 or TRBV12-4 with TRBJ2-2; 12 bases fit TRBD2. J lost 7 bases, V lost 8 bases, and 5 bases had no gene match. The CDR3 runs to 14 residues.

This clonotype was observed many times. The chain uses TRBV11-1 and TRBJ2-1; no clear D. Germline-derived CDR1 and CDR2 are SGHAT and FQDESV (reference sequence). This CDR3 is 11 amino acids long. The V and J ends lost 1 base and 8 bases respectively, with 3 bases between them. CDR3 in amino acids: CASSLEDEQFF. The DNA of the CDR3 is TGTGCCAGCAGCTTAGAGGATGAGCAGTTCTTC.

The chain has TRBV6-1 and TRBJ2-7, with 10 nucleotides matching TRBD1. With V trimmed by 6 bases and J by 1 base, 6 bases remained unmatched. The CDR3 loop spans 15 amino acids. Germline CDR1 is MNHNS and CDR2 is SASEGT. The CDR3 is CASRRDRGPSYEQYF. CDR3 DNA: TGTGCCAGCAGACGGGACAGGGGTCCGTCCTACGAGCAGTACTTC.

The V call is TRBV28, the J call TRBJ2-1; tentative D call: TRBD2 (6 bases). This CDR3 is built from 17 residues. Trimming took 5 bases from V and 0 from J, leaving 17 bases between them. CDR1 is MDHEN and CDR2 is SYDVKM in the germline V gene. The CDR3 nucleotides are TGTGCCAGCAGTCCGGGCTCCGGGGGTAGCTCCTACAATGAGCAGTTCTTC. Amino acid sequence: CASSPGSGGSSYNEQFF.

This clonotype was observed at least ten times. This chain uses TRBV7-2 with TRBJ1-1; 7 bases are shared with TRBD1. V lost 4 bases, J lost 2 bases, and 7 bases stayed unmatched. The length of the CDR3 is 15 residues. The germline gives CDR1 SGHTA, CDR2 FQGNSA. In DNA form, the CDR3 reads TGTGCCAGCAGCTCCAGAAGGGACAGCAACACTGAAGCTTTCTTT. It is translated as CASSSRRDSNTEAFF.

The V call is TRBV11-2, the J call TRBJ1-2; 7 nucleotides align to TRBD1. V lost 1 base to trimming and J lost 2 bases; unmatched junction nucleotides: 7. This CDR3 contains 16 residues. CDR1 is SGHAT, CDR2 FQNNGV, per germline. The CDR3: CASSLVVGTVNYGYTF. In DNA, the CDR3 is TGTGCCAGCAGCTTAGTCGTCGGGACAGTGAACTATGGCTACACCTTC. The variable domain in full, with the rest retrieved from reference TRBV11-2 and TRBJ1-2, is EAGVAQSPRYKIIEKRQSVAFWCNPISGHATLYWYQQILGQGPKLLIQFQNNGVVDDSQLPKDRFSAERLKGVDSTLKIQPAKLEDSAVYLCASSLVVGTVNYGYTFGSGTRLTVV.

This clonotype came up many times. This rearrangement joins TRBV2 to TRBJ1-5; 7 bases map to TRBD1. The CDR3 sequence is 13 residues long. Unmatched junction bases numbered 5, after V lost 9 bases and J lost 3 bases. The germline V gene has CDR1 SNHLY and CDR2 FYNNEI. The CDR3 sequence: CASKGQLNQPQHF. As DNA, the CDR3 is TGTGCCAGTAAGGGACAGCTCAATCAGCCCCAGCATTTT. Full variable domain (missing parts from reference TRBV2 and TRBJ1-5): EPEVTQTPSHQVTQMGQEVILRCVPISNHLYFYWYRQILGQKVEFLVSFYNNEISEKSEIFDDQFSVERPDGSNFTLKIRSTKLEDSAMYFCASKGQLNQPQHFGDGTRLSIL.